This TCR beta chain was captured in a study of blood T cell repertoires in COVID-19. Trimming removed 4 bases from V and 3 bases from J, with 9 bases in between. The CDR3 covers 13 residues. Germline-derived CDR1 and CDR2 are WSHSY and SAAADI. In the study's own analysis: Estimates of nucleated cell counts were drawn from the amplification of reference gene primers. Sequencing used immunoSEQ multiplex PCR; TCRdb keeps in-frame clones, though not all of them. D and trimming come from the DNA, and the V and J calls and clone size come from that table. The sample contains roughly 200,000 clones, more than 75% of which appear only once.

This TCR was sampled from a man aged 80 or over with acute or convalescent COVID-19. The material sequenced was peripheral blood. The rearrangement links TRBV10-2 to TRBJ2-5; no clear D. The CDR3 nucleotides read TGCGCCAGCAGTGTAAACCGGGAAGAGACCCAGTACTTC. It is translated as CASSVNREETQYF.